This T cell receptor beta chain was profiled in a study of blood T cells in healthy people across ages. Study-wide points: PBMCs left unsorted prevented a conclusive naive versus antigen-experienced comparison.

Primed by a sample-barcoded 5' primer and a J-beta primer mix, a second PCR proceeded for roughly 6 to 12 cycles. Each CDR3 protein gets one entry after TCRdb re-called the 5' RACE reads with MiXCR. The sample lists roughly 1,000,000 distinct CDR3 sequences, approximately 25% seen once, with around 0.7% in the top ten. Total RNA extraction produced at least 5.5 micrograms (per sample) for the study. In the case of this clonotype: What it recognizes is unknown.

The germline gives CDR1 SGHRS, CDR2 YFSETQ. V was clipped by 2 bases and J by 2 bases; unmatched bases: 5. This CDR3 has 15 residues. This sample was shared with a second study, whose subject was T cells of mothers and their children. As that report states: The second PCR used the M1S primer, and this primer added sample barcodes and 2-4 random nucleotides.

Sequencing was performed on blood. The TCR originated in a girl aged 2-9 years in good health. The chain combines TRBV5-1 with TRBJ2-7; TRBD2 matches at 9 bases. The DNA for the CDR3 is TGCGCCAGCAGCTTCGGGATAGCGGGAGCCTACGAGCAGTACTTC. Protein sequence: CASSFGIAGAYEQYF.